This T cell receptor beta chain originates from a study of patients and donors after allogeneic stem cell transplantation (dated by TCRdb to about 2020). There are 13 amino acids in the CDR3, from cysteine to phenylalanine inclusive. Here the CDR3 DNA is all that survives: 39 bases in frame from base 1. The V and J ends are trimmed by 0 bases and 4 bases, leaving 7 bases between them. CDR1 and CDR2 (LGHNA, YSLEER) derive from the germline V gene. At least ten counts were recorded for this clonotype. Its antigen target is currently unknown. Base qualities are not recorded, but no much larger clone differs from it by a single base. Libraries were constructed by RT-PCR. The sample was run on a NextSeq 550. TCRdb reanalyzed the raw reads on its own, using fastp at Q25 for trimming and MiXCR for clone calling, and kept in-frame beta chains. Here each entry gathers all rows of one CDR3 protein and keeps the most common genes and DNA. For this sample the table gives some 960,000 distinct CDR3 sequences, of which 18% were detected only once. About 6% of the sample lies in the top ten.

This TCR was recovered from a human donor who was either an allogeneic HSCT recipient or a stem cell or donor lymphocyte infusion donor (not recorded which). It is not recorded whose cells these are; they may come from a transplant donor. Sample: blood, either unsorted or a sorted T cell fraction (not recorded which). The rearrangement combines TRBV4-3 with TRBJ2-7; the D gene is unclear. The DNA is TGCGCCAGCAGCCAAGAACGTGGGTACGAGCAGTACTTC. Translated, this is CASSQERGYEQYF.